What follows are 18 T cell receptor beta chains derived from one specimen sequenced in a study of T cell responses to AZD1222 COVID-19 vaccine. Clones were sequenced by immunoSEQ multiplex PCR, and TCRdb holds only the in-frame ones, with some missing. The sample contains roughly 170,000 clones, about 90% of which appear only once. The specimen was peripheral blood, collected on day 0 of AZD1222 vaccination. Every receptor here comes from an adult in good health.

A single count supports this clone. The chain has TRBV7-9 and TRBJ1-1; TRBD1 agrees at 9 bases. V lost 6 bases and J lost 1; bases outside the gene matches: 3. The CDR3 is 14 residues long. The germline V gene has CDR1 SEHNR and CDR2 FQNEAQ (reference sequence). This chain's CDR3 is CASSLGQGNTEAFF. CDR3 in DNA: TGTGCCAGCAGTTTGGGACAGGGGAACACTGAAGCTTTCTTT.

This clone was counted once. The chain uses TRBV27 and TRBJ2-5, with TRBD2 as a possible D gene (6 bases). The germline gives CDR1 MNHEY, CDR2 SMNVEV (reference sequence). Trimming took off 2 bases at V and 12 bases at J, with 19 bases between the two ends. This CDR3 is 14 amino acids long. The chain's CDR3 is CASSLERRGQSEYF. CDR3 coding DNA: TGTGCCAGCAGTTTAGAGCGGAGGGGTCAATCCGAGTACTTC.

This rearrangement joins TRBV27 to TRBJ2-7, with TRBD2 matching 11 bases. CDR3 length: 14 residues. Germline CDR1 reads MNHEY; CDR2 reads SMNVEV (reference sequence). Trimming took 5 bases from V and 2 from J; bases not matched to a gene: 2. The DNA for the CDR3 is TGTGCCAGCAGTATTAGCGGGGGGGCCTACGAGCAGTACTTC. Translated: CASSISGGAYEQYF.

The chain joins TRBV5-5 to TRBJ2-5; weak D call: TRBD1 (6 bases). Germline CDR1 reads SGHKS; CDR2 reads YYEKEE (reference sequence). The V end was cut by 5 bases, the J end by 2 bases, with 22 bases between. The CDR3 is made up of 17 amino acids. CDR3: CASSQMPRAGAQETQYF. DNA for the CDR3: TGTGCCAGCAGTCAAATGCCACGTGCAGGGGCGCAAGAGACCCAGTACTTC.

The count of this clone is one. The chain couples TRBV25-1 to TRBJ1-6; D gene unclear. Per germline, CDR1 MGHDK and CDR2 SYGVNS. This CDR3 comprises 13 residues. V shed 5 bases and J shed 8 bases, with 10 bases lying between them. CDR3 amino acids: CASSITSDSPLHF. In DNA form, the CDR3 reads TGTGCCAGCAGTATCACGTCGGATTCACCCCTCCACTTT.

This sequence joins TRBV12-3 or TRBV12-4 and TRBJ1-5; no firm D call. This CDR3 has 13 amino acids. The V gene lost 6 bases and the J gene lost 6 bases, with 12 bases spanning the gap. This CDR3 is CASSKPWGQPQHF. Here the CDR3 DNA reads TGTGCCAGCAGCAAACCCTGGGGTCAGCCCCAGCATTTT.

The chain has TRBV7-2 and TRBJ1-4, with 10 bases fitting TRBD1. Trimming removed 5 bases from V and 8 bases from J; junction bases left unmatched: 11. The CDR3 runs 16 residues. Germline assignment: CDR1 SGHTA and CDR2 FQGNSA. The CDR3 nucleotides read TGTGCCAGCAGCCCGCGACAGGGGGCTGTTGAAGAAAAACTGTTTTTT. It yields the protein CASSPRQGAVEEKLFF.

The chain carries TRBV5-5 and TRBJ1-2; 8 nucleotides line up with TRBD1. From germline, CDR1 is SGHKS and CDR2 YYEKEE (reference sequence). The length of the CDR3 is 14 residues. V lost 1 base and J lost 6; bases outside the gene matches: 5. CDR3 amino acids: CASSLWQGANGYTF. The CDR3 bases are TGTGCCAGCAGCTTGTGGCAGGGGGCTAATGGCTACACCTTC.

This rearrangement joins TRBV4-2 to TRBJ1-6; D gene ambiguous. Looked up from germline, CDR1 is LGHNA and CDR2 is YNFKEQ. V dropped 4 bases and J dropped 0 bases, with 10 bases sitting between them. The CDR3 consists of 16 residues. Here the CDR3 reads CASSLSRGSYNSPLHF. Written as DNA, the CDR3 is TGTGCCAGCAGCCTTTCGCGGGGCTCCTATAATTCACCCCTCCACTTT.

This clone was counted only a few times. The CDR3, as DNA: TGTGCCAGCAGCTCAGGCAGGGGCTTGGCTGGAAACACCATATATTTT. Encoded protein: CASSSGRGLAGNTIYF. The chain couples TRBV5-5 to TRBJ1-3; maybe TRBD1 (6 bases). CDR1 and CDR2 from the germline V gene are SGHKS and YYEKEE (reference sequence). V dropped 3 bases and J dropped 2 bases, with 15 bases sitting between them. The CDR3 runs 16 residues.

The chain is built from TRBV27 and TRBJ1-5; D remains unclear. The CDR3 is 15 amino acids. Deletions cut 2 bases from V and 0 bases from J, with 8 bases between. Germline CDR1 MNHEY, CDR2 SMNVEV (reference sequence). DNA of the CDR3: TGTGCCAGCAGTTTAGGTGGACGTAGCAATCAGCCCCAGCATTTT. Translating gives CASSLGGRSNQPQHF.

The CDR3 here is CASSWRRTSGGGDTQYF. The DNA of the CDR3 is TGCGCCAGCAGCTGGAGAAGGACTAGCGGGGGCGGGGATACGCAGTATTTT. V and J are TRBV5-1 and TRBJ2-3; 13 positions match TRBD2. J lost 6 bases, V lost 3 bases, and 10 bases had no gene match. The CDR3 loop spans 17 amino acids. Looked up from germline, CDR1 is SGHRS and CDR2 is YFSETQ.

This clone was observed once. The rearrangement links TRBV7-9 to TRBJ1-2, with 7 nucleotides matching TRBD1. CDR1 and CDR2 (germline): SEHNR, FQNEAQ (reference sequence). J was trimmed by 4 bases and V by 6 bases; bases with no gene match: 17. This CDR3 comprises 17 residues. The CDR3 region has the DNA TGTGCCAGCAGTCCTCAGGTCTTAGGGGGCGCATCCTATGGCTACACCTTC. Translated, it gives CASSPQVLGGASYGYTF.

V is TRBV27 and J is TRBJ2-6; TRBD2 might be the D (6 bases). Trimming took off 4 bases at V and 0 bases at J, with 10 bases between the two ends. Germline V gene lookup returns CDR1 MNHEY and CDR2 SMNVEV (reference sequence). This CDR3 is 16 amino acids long. Written as DNA, the CDR3 is TGTGCCAGCAGTTCCGGGGGTAACTCTGGGGCCAACGTCCTGACTTTC. Its translation: CASSSGGNSGANVLTF.

V usage is TRBV2 and J usage is TRBJ1-1; TRBD1 aligns across 9 bases. The V segment lost 7 bases and the J segment 5 bases; nucleotides outside the gene matches: 8. There are 14 residues in the CDR3. CDR1 and CDR2 (germline): SNHLY, FYNNEI. The CDR3 loop reads CASKVGTGMTEAFF. DNA for the CDR3: TGTGCCAGCAAAGTAGGGACAGGGATGACTGAAGCTTTCTTT.

The CDR3 here is CASSHLPSHGQLYEQYF. The CDR3 DNA reads as TGCGCCAGCAGTCACCTCCCTTCCCATGGACAGCTCTACGAGCAGTACTTC. The chain joins TRBV23-1 to TRBJ2-7; the D gene is possibly TRBD1 (6 bases). TRBV23-1 falls under the ORF class, with uncertain function. The CDR3 is 17 residues long. The V end was cut by 3 bases, the J end by 3 bases, with 21 bases between.

Here the CDR3 DNA reads TGTGCCAGCAGTTTTAACAGGTTCGGGGGTGAAGCTTTCTTT. Its protein is CASSFNRFGGEAFF. This sequence joins TRBV27 and TRBJ1-1, with a possible D match to TRBD1 (5 bases). With 3 bases removed from V and 7 bases from J, the gap between germline ends came to 15 bases. Per germline, CDR1 MNHEY and CDR2 SMNVEV (reference sequence). The length of the CDR3 is 14 residues.

V is TRBV18 and J is TRBJ1-2, with D perhaps matching TRBD1 (5 bases). CDR3 size: 15 residues. Per the germline V gene, CDR1 is KGHSH and CDR2 is LQKENI. V lost 3 bases and J lost 4, with 15 bases in between. CDR3 DNA: TGTGCCAGCTCACCGTTGGGCAGACAGACCTATGGCTACACCTTC. Protein product: CASSPLGRQTYGYTF.